This paragraph covers one T cell receptor (beta chain) sequence. Per the original data handling: Nucleated cell counts were estimated from reference gene primer amplification. The assay was immunoSEQ multiplex PCR, and TCRdb's table has in-frame clones only and misses some. That table gives V, J and clone size, and the DNA gave D and trimming. Here the sample spans 150,000 or so clones, 85% to 90% being singletons. The data were obtained in a study of blood T cell repertoires in COVID-19. Overall study context: The United States, Italy and Spain were the sources of the acute and convalescent COVID-19 samples. PBMCs, B-cell-depleted T cells, or T cells were the source of the cDNA or gDNA that made up the material.

CDR3 length: 17 amino acids. The V segment lost 0 bases and the J segment 3 bases; nucleotides outside the gene matches: 11. The sample comprised peripheral blood. The chain carries TRBV23-1 and TRBJ2-7, with 7 bases that match TRBD2. TRBV23-1 counts as an open reading frame of uncertain function. The receptor's source is a man at least 80 years old with acute or convalescent COVID-19. For the CDR3, the DNA is TGCGCCAGCAGTCAATCCCCGAAGAGGACTAGAGGCTACGAGCAGTACTTC. This translates into CASSQSPKRTRGYEQYF.